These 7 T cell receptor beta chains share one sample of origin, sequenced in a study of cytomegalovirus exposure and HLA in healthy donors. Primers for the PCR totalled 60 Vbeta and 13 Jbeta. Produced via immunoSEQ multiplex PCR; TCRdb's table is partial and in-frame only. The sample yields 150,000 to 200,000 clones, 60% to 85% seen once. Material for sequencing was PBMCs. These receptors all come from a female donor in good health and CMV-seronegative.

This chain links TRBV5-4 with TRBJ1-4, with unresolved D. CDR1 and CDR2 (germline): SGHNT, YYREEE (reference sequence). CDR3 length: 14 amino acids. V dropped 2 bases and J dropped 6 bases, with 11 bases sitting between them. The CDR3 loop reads CASSLPPPDEKLFF. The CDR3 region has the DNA TGTGCCAGCAGCTTACCCCCGCCGGATGAAAAACTGTTTTTT.

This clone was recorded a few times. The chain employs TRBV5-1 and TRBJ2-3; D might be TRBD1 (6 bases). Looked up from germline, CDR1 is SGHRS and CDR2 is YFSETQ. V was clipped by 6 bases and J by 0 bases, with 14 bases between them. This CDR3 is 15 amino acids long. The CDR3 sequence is CASTYLRGSTDTQYF. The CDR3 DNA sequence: TGCGCCAGCACTTATTTAAGGGGGAGCACAGATACGCAGTATTTT.

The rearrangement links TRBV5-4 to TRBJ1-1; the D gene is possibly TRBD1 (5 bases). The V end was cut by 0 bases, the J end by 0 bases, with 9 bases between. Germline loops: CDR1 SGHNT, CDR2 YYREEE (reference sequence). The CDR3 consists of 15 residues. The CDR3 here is CASSLEGLMNTEAFF. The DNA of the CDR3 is TGTGCCAGCAGCTTGGAGGGGTTAATGAACACTGAAGCTTTCTTT.

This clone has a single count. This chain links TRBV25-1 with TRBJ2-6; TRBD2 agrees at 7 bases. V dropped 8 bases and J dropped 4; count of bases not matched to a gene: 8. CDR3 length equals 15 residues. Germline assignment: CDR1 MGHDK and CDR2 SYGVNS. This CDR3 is CASDPGGTGANVLTF. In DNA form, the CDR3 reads TGTGCCAGCGATCCCGGGGGGACCGGGGCCAACGTCCTGACTTTC.

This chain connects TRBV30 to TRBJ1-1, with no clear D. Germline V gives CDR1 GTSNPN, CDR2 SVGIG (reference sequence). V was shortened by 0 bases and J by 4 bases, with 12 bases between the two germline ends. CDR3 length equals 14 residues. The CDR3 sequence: CAWSVPRRATEAFF. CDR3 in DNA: TGTGCCTGGAGTGTACCCCGGCGGGCCACTGAAGCTTTCTTT. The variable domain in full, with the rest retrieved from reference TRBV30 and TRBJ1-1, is SQTIHQWPATLVQPVGSPLSLECTVEGTSNPNLYWYRQAAGRGLQLLFYSVGIGQISSEVPQNLSASRPQDRQFILSSKKLLLSDSGFYLCAWSVPRRATEAFFGQGTRLTVV.

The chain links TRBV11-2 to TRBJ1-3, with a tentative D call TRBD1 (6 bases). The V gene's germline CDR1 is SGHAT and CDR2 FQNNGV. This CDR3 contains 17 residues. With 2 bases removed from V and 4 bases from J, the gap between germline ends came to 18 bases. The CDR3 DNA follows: TGTGCCAGCAGCTTAAACGCGGTGGGGGCGCGCGGAAACACCATATATTTT. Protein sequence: CASSLNAVGARGNTIYF.

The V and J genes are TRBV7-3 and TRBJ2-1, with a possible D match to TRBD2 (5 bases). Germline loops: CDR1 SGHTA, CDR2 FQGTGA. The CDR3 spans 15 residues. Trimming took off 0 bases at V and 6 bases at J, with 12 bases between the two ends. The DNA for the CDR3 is TGTGCCAGCAGCTTAACTCGAGAGGGTGGCAATGAGCAGTTCTTC. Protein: CASSLTREGGNEQFF.